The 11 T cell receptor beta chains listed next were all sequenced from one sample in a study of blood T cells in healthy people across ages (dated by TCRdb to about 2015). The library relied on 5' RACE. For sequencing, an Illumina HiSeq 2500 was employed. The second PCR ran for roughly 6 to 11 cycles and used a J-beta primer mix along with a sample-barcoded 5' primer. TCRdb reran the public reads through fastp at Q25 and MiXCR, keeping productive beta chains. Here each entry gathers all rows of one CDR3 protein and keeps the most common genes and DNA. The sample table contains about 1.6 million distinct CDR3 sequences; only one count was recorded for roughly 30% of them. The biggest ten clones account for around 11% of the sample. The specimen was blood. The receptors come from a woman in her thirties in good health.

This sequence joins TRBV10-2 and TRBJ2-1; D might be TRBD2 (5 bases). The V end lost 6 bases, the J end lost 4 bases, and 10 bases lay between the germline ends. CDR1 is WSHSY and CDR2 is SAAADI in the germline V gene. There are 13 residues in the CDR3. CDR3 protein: CASRSGFYNEQFF. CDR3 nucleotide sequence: TGCGCCAGCAGATCGGGGTTTTACAATGAGCAGTTCTTC.

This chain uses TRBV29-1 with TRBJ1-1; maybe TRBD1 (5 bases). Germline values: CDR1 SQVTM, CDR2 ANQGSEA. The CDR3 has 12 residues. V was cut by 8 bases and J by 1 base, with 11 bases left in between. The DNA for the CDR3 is TGCAGCTGCACAACAGGGAACACTGAAGCTTTCTTT. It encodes CSCTTGNTEAFF.

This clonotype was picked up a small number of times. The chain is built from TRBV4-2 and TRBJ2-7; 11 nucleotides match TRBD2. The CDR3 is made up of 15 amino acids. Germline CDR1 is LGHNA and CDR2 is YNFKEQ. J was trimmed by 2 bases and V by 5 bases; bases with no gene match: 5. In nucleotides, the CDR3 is TGTGCCAGCAGCGAGGGGACTAGCGGAACCTACGAGCAGTACTTC. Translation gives CASSEGTSGTYEQYF.

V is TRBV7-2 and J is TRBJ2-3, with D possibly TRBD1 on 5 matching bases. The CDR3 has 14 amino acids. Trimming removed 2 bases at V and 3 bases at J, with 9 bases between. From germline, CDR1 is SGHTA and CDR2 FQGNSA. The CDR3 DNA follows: TGTGCCAGCAGCTTACAGTCAGGGACAGATACGCAGTATTTT. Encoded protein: CASSLQSGTDTQYF.

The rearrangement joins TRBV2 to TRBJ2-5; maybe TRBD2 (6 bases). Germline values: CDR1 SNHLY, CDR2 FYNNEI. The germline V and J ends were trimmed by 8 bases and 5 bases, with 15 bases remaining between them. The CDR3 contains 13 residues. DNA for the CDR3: TGTGCCAGCGAGGGCCCGGCGGGGGAGACCCAGTACTTC. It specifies CASEGPAGETQYF.

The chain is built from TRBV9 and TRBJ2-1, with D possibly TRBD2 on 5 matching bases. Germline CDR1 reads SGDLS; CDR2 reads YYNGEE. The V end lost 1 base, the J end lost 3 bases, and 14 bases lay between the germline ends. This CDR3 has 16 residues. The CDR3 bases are TGTGCCAGCAGCGTATCGAGCCTAGAGGGCTACAATGAGCAGTTCTTC. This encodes CASSVSSLEGYNEQFF.

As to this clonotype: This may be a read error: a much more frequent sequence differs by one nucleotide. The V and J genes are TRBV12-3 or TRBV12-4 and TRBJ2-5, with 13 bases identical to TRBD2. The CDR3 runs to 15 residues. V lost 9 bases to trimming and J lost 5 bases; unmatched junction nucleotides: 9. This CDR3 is CARSPTSGGSETQYF. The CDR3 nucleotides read TGTGCCAGAAGTCCGACTAGCGGGGGGTCGGAGACCCAGTACTTC.

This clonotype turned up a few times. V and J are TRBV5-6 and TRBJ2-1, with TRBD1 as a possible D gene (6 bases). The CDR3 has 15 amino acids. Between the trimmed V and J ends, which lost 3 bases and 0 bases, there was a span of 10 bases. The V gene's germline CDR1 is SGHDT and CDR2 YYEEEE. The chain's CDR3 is CASSYLRGSYNEQFF. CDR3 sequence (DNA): TGTGCCAGCAGCTATCTCAGGGGCTCCTACAATGAGCAGTTCTTC.

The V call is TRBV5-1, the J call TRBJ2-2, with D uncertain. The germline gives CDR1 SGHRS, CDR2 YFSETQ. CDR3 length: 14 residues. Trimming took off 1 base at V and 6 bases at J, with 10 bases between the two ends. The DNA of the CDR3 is TGCGCCAGCAGCTTGTTGGGCCTGGCCGGGGAGCTGTTTTTT. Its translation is CASSLLGLAGELFF.

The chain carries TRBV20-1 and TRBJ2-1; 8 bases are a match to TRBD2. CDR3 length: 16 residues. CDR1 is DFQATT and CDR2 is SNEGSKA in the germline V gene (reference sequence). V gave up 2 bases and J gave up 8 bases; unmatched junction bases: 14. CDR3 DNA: TGCAGTGCTAGACAGAGTAGCGGGGAGGCCGGCGATGAGCAGTTCTTC. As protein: CSARQSSGEAGDEQFF.

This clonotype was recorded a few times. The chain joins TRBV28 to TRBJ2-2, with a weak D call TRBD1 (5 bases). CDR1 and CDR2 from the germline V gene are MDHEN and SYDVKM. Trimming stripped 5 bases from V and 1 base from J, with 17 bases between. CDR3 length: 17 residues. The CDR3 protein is CASSERPRVGNTGELFF. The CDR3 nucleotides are TGTGCCAGCAGTGAAAGACCCAGGGTCGGGAACACCGGGGAGCTGTTTTTT.